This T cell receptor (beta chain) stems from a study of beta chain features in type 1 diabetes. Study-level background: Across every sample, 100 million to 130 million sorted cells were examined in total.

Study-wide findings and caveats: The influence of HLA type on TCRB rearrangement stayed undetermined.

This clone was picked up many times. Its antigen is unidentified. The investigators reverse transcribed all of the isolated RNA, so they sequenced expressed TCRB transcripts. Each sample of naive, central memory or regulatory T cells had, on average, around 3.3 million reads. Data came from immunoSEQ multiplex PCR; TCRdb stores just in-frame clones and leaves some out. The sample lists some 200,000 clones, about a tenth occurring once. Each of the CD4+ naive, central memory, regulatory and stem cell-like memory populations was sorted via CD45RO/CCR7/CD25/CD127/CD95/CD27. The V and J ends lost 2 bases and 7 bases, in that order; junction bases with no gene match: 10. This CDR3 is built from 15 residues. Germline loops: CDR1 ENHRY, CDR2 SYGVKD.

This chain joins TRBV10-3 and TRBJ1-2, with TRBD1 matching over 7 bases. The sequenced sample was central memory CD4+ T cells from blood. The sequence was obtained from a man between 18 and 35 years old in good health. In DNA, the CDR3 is TGTGCCATCAGTGAGCCGGGACAGACGTCTGGTGGCTACACCTTC. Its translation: CAISEPGQTSGGYTF.